The clone carrying this T cell receptor beta chain appeared once. No antigen is known for it. Deletions cut 7 bases from V and 4 bases from J, with 16 bases between. The germline CDR1 and CDR2 sequences are MNHNS and SASEGT. This CDR3 spans 14 amino acids. In nominal health when sampled, donors likely had unrecorded immune exposures nonetheless. This specimen comes from a study of cytomegalovirus exposure and HLA in healthy donors. Points from the study as a whole: An analysis done earlier found most TCR beta V segments productive about 87% or about 30% of the time.

PCR primers comprised 60 Vbeta and 13 Jbeta primers. The method was immunoSEQ multiplex PCR; TCRdb's version includes in-frame clones alone and lacks a portion of them. The repertoire holds about 200,000 clones, with approximately 86% as singletons. This chain links TRBV6-1 with TRBJ2-5; D is possibly TRBD2 (6 bases). Sequencing input: PBMCs. The TCR originated in a woman under 40 in good health and CMV-seronegative. The CDR3 coding sequence is TGTGCCAGCAACATCCGGGAGACTTTAGAGACCCAGTACTTC. Its protein is CASNIRETLETQYF.